The 31 T cell receptor beta chains below all came from one sample that was sequenced in a study of cytotoxic CD8 clonotypes in ibrutinib-treated CLL. TCRdb keeps only in-frame clones here, not all; method: immunoSEQ multiplex PCR. The sample has some 120,000 clones; 50% to 65% are singletons. Sequenced material: PBMCs, taken after 24 months of ibrutinib treatment. The receptors were gathered from a human donor with chronic lymphocytic leukemia.

This clone was recorded a few times. This sequence joins TRBV5-1 and TRBJ1-3; 8 bases fit TRBD1. The CDR3 has 15 amino acids. Germline-derived CDR1 and CDR2 are SGHRS and YFSETQ. The junction had 7 bases not matched to a gene; V was cut back by 4 bases and J by 4 bases. The CDR3 DNA sequence: TGCGCCAGCAGCACCGGGACAGGAGGCGGAAACACCATATATTTT. Translating it yields CASSTGTGGGNTIYF.

The chain's CDR3 is CASTEAGQNNEQFF. The CDR3 DNA reads as TGTGCCAGCACCGAGGCGGGACAGAACAATGAGCAGTTCTTC. The chain has TRBV28 and TRBJ2-1; possibly TRBD1 for D (7 bases). In germline, CDR1 is MDHEN, CDR2 SYDVKM. This CDR3 has 14 amino acids. The ends were cut back, 7 bases at V and 5 bases at J, with 15 bases in the middle.

Turning to this clone: One end of the junction is discordant with germline, which a read error may explain. J is TRBJ2-7 and V is TRBV7-7; no firm D call. The CDR3 extends over 12 amino acids. Germline V gives CDR1 SSHAT, CDR2 FNYEAQ (reference sequence). The CDR3 coding sequence is TGTGCTAGCAGCTCCGCGGCCTACGAGCAGTACTTC. This codes for CASSSAAYEQYF.

Regarding this clone: At one end the junction does not follow the germline gene, possibly because of a read error. V gene TRBV10-3 combines with J gene TRBJ2-3; D is perhaps TRBD1 or TRBD2 (6 bases each). This CDR3 has 16 amino acids. Germline V gives CDR1 ENHRY, CDR2 SYGVKD. The CDR3: CASSDSMRGESDTQYF. The CDR3 DNA follows: TGTGCCAGCAGTGACTCGATGAGGGGGGAGTCAGATACGCAGTATTTT.

CDR3 nucleotides: TGTGCCAGCAGCAGAGTACTGGGGGCTAATTCACCCCTCCACTTT. Translated, it gives CASSRVLGANSPLHF. The chain combines TRBV5-5 with TRBJ1-6; a weak D match, TRBD1 (6 bases). This CDR3 has 15 amino acids. Trimming took off 4 bases at V and 6 bases at J, with 14 bases between the two ends. The germline gives CDR1 SGHKS, CDR2 YYEKEE (reference sequence).

V gene TRBV21-1 combines with J gene TRBJ2-1. TRBV21-1 is termed a pseudogene. The length of the CDR3 is 17 residues. CDR3 sequence (DNA): TGTGCCAGCAGCAAAGCGCTGACCCGGTGGGGACACAATGAGCAGTTCTTC. It codes for CASSKALTRWGHNEQFF.

The rearrangement links TRBV27 to TRBJ2-3, with a weak D call TRBD2 (5 bases). Trimming pared 5 bases from V and 8 bases from J, leaving 8 bases between. CDR1 and CDR2 (germline): MNHEY, SMNVEV (reference sequence). The CDR3 spans 11 residues. The CDR3 nucleotides read TGTGCCAGCAGTAGAGAGGGTACGCAGTATTTT. Translating gives CASSREGTQYF.

This chain links TRBV5-1 with TRBJ1-4; TRBD1 aligns across 8 bases. Trimming at V came to 0 bases and at J to 2 bases, leaving 0 bases not matched to a gene. This CDR3 has 15 residues. The V gene's germline CDR1 is SGHRS and CDR2 YFSETQ. CDR3 coding DNA: TGCGCCAGCAGCTTGGACAGGGGGACTAATGAAAAACTGTTTTTT. Translated: CASSLDRGTNEKLFF.

This chain connects TRBV15 to TRBJ1-1; D perhaps matches TRBD1 (5 bases). Per the germline V gene, CDR1 is LNHNV and CDR2 is YYDKDF (reference sequence). There are 15 residues in the CDR3. The V end was cut by 1 base, the J end by 0 bases, with 9 bases between. CDR3 in amino acids: CATSRGDSMNTEAFF. The CDR3 DNA follows: TGTGCCACCAGCAGAGGGGACTCCATGAACACTGAAGCTTTCTTT.

The rearrangement links TRBV30 to TRBJ2-7; D is perhaps TRBD1 or TRBD2 (6 bases each). The CDR3 contains 13 residues. Germline CDR1 is GTSNPN and CDR2 is SVGIG (reference sequence). V shed 3 bases and J shed 2 bases, with 11 bases lying between them. The CDR3 DNA sequence: TGTGCCTGGAGGGTAGGGGGGACCTACGAGCAGTACTTC. Translating gives CAWRVGGTYEQYF. Complete variable domain (other parts from reference TRBV30 and TRBJ2-7): SQTIHQWPATLVQPVGSPLSLECTVEGTSNPNLYWYRQAAGRGLQLLFYSVGIGQISSEVPQNLSASRPQDRQFILSSKKLLLSDSGFYLCAWRVGGTYEQYFGPGTRLTVT.

The chain links TRBV19 to TRBJ2-5; 7 bases map to TRBD2. CDR1 is LNHDA, CDR2 SQIVND, per germline (reference sequence). The CDR3 contains 15 residues. V trimming: 7 bases; J trimming: 2 bases; junction bases outside the gene matches: 10. Here the CDR3 DNA reads TGTGCCAGTAACGGGGAGGGTATGGGGCAAGAGACCCAGTACTTC. It encodes CASNGEGMGQETQYF.

This clone has more than one count but fewer than ten. The rearrangement joins TRBV5-1 to TRBJ2-5, with TRBD2 identical over 11 bases. Germline V gene sequence: CDR1 SGHRS, CDR2 YFSETQ. CDR3 size: 15 residues. J gave up 4 bases and V 1 base, and 3 bases lay outside the gene matches. CDR3: CASSLRLAGGETQYF. The DNA for the CDR3 is TGCGCCAGCAGCTTGAGGCTAGCGGGGGGAGAGACCCAGTACTTC.

This clone occurred a few times. The rearrangement links TRBV6-1 to TRBJ2-1; 8 nucleotides match TRBD2. The V gene's germline CDR1 is MNHNS and CDR2 SASEGT. The CDR3 covers 17 residues. The V and J ends lost 2 bases and 4 bases, in that order; junction bases with no gene match: 10. In DNA form, the CDR3 reads TGTGCCAGCAGTGAACCCTACGGGGGGGGACGATACAATGAGCAGTTCTTC. It encodes CASSEPYGGGRYNEQFF.

This chain uses TRBV10-3 with TRBJ2-7; 9 bases are a match to TRBD1. Germline V gene data show CDR1 as ENHRY and CDR2 as SYGVKD. The ends lost 9 bases at V and 5 bases at J; junction bases unmatched: 8. The CDR3 covers 13 residues. The CDR3 DNA follows: TGTGCCATTACCGGGACAGGGTTCGACGAGCAGTACTTC. This translates into CAITGTGFDEQYF.

CDR3 DNA: TGTGCCAGTAGTATAGAAGCCAGCAGGTCCCATCAGCCCCAGCATTTT. Protein sequence: CASSIEASRSHQPQHF. V usage is TRBV19 and J usage is TRBJ1-5; D is unresolved. Germline CDR1 and CDR2: LNHDA and SQIVND (reference sequence). The V end lost 0 bases, the J end lost 5 bases, and 14 bases lay between the germline ends. The CDR3 runs to 16 residues.

This clone was picked up many times. The genes are TRBV5-6 and TRBJ1-2, with D possibly being TRBD1 (5 bases). Per germline, CDR1 SGHDT and CDR2 YYEEEE. Trimming took off 4 bases at V and 1 base at J, with 14 bases between the two ends. CDR3 length equals 15 residues. CDR3 region: CASSPGHTINYGYTF. CDR3 nucleotides: TGTGCCAGCAGCCCCGGACATACTATTAACTATGGCTACACCTTC.

The CDR3: CASIGDTHSNQPQHF. CDR3 DNA sequence: TGTGCCAGCATTGGGGACACCCATAGCAATCAGCCCCAGCATTTT. The chain joins TRBV2 to TRBJ1-5; tentative D call: TRBD1 (6 bases). V was pared by 7 bases and J by 0 bases, with 13 bases between. Germline assignment: CDR1 SNHLY and CDR2 FYNNEI. This CDR3 region has 15 residues.

Concerning this clone itself: Additional DNA sequences in this sample encode the identical CDR3. The chain recombines TRBV5-1 with TRBJ2-7; 7 positions agree with TRBD1. The CDR3 covers 12 residues. Germline loops: CDR1 SGHRS, CDR2 YFSETQ. V was clipped by 3 bases and J by 5 bases; unmatched bases: 2. CDR3 loop: CASSWTGDEQYF. For the CDR3, the DNA is TGCGCCAGCAGCTGGACAGGTGACGAGCAGTACTTC.

The chain has TRBV30 and TRBJ2-3; no clear D. This CDR3 has 11 amino acids. The V end lost 0 bases, the J end lost 10 bases, and 8 bases lay between the germline ends. Germline V gene sequence: CDR1 GTSNPN, CDR2 SVGIG (reference sequence). CDR3 in DNA: TGTGCCTGGAGTGTTTTAGGTCCGCAGTATTTT. As protein: CAWSVLGPQYF.

This chain joins TRBV15 and TRBJ2-5, with TRBD2 identical over 7 bases. Trimming cost V 7 bases and J 1 base; bases outside gene matches: 12. The CDR3 has 16 residues. Germline V gene data show CDR1 as LNHNV and CDR2 as YYDKDF (reference sequence). The DNA for the CDR3 is TGTGCCACCATGGGGGGACTAAAAGGAATCCAAGAGACCCAGTACTTC. Amino acids: CATMGGLKGIQETQYF.

CDR3 nucleotide sequence: TGTGCCAGCAGCTCTACCCACAGGGGGGAAGAGACCCAGTACTTC. It yields the protein CASSSTHRGEETQYF. The V call is TRBV7-2, the J call TRBJ2-5; TRBD1 matches at 8 bases. Germline CDR1 reads SGHTA; CDR2 reads FQGNSA. The CDR3 runs to 15 residues. V gave up 4 bases and J gave up 3 bases; unmatched junction bases: 7.

This clone appeared a single time. The chain carries TRBV11-3 and TRBJ2-2; D ambiguous. Germline CDR1 and CDR2: SGHNT and YENEEA. This CDR3 comprises 13 residues. Trimming left V 6 bases short and J 7 bases short, with 12 bases between. CDR3 region: CASRTGLGGELFF. In DNA form, the CDR3 reads TGTGCCAGCAGAACCGGGCTGGGCGGGGAGCTGTTTTTT.

This clone came up a few times. The V and J genes are TRBV5-1 and TRBJ1-4; 7 nucleotides agree with TRBD1. The CDR3 extends over 13 amino acids. Trimming took 7 bases from V and 8 from J; bases not matched to a gene: 8. Germline values: CDR1 SGHRS, CDR2 YFSETQ. Here the CDR3 reads CASLRQGEEKLFF. The CDR3 DNA reads as TGCGCCAGCCTTCGTCAGGGGGAAGAAAAACTGTTTTTT.

This clone was observed once. This chain joins TRBV5-1 and TRBJ2-7, with a tentative D call TRBD1 (6 bases). The CDR3 is made up of 14 amino acids. V was clipped by 4 bases and J by 0 bases, with 11 bases between them. Germline-derived CDR1 and CDR2 are SGHRS and YFSETQ. The CDR3 spells CASSMDSISYEQYF. CDR3 nucleotides: TGCGCCAGCAGCATGGACAGCATCTCCTACGAGCAGTACTTC.

The chain links TRBV6-6 to TRBJ1-2; 8 bases match TRBD1. V trimming: 6 bases; J trimming: 2 bases; junction bases outside the gene matches: 5. The CDR3 has 14 amino acids. Germline V lookup: CDR1 MNHNY, CDR2 SVGAGI (reference sequence). CDR3 sequence: CASSKTGANYGYTF. In DNA form, the CDR3 reads TGTGCCAGCAGCAAGACAGGGGCCAACTATGGCTACACCTTC.

The J gene is TRBJ2-7, the V gene TRBV10-1; perhaps TRBD2 as D (5 bases). Trimming took 6 bases from V and 1 from J, leaving 7 bases between them. CDR1 is WNHNN, CDR2 SYGVQD, per germline (reference sequence). The CDR3 spans 12 residues. Here the CDR3 reads CASSAGSYEQYF. CDR3 sequence (DNA): TGCGCCAGCAGCGCGGGTTCCTACGAGCAGTACTTC.

As DNA, the CDR3 is TGCAGCGTGGCATTCGGGGGGCGTTCCGAGCAGTACTTC. Translated, it gives CSVAFGGRSEQYF. The chain uses TRBV29-1 and TRBJ2-7; tentatively, D is TRBD2 (7 bases). V was cut by 6 bases and J by 6 bases, with 18 bases left in between. This CDR3 comprises 13 residues. CDR1 and CDR2 (germline): SQVTM, ANQGSEA.

This clone has just a few counts. This chain connects TRBV19 to TRBJ2-2; D may be TRBD1 (5 bases). Per germline, CDR1 LNHDA and CDR2 SQIVND (reference sequence). Trimming left V 5 bases short and J 1 base short, with 11 bases between. The CDR3 length is 15 residues. In nucleotides, the CDR3 is TGTGCCAGTAGTGCCTTAGACAGGAACACCGGGGAGCTGTTTTTT. Translation: CASSALDRNTGELFF.

This clone showed up just a few times. The V call is TRBV13, the J call TRBJ2-1; TRBD2 aligns across 7 bases. The J segment lost 11 bases and the V segment lost 5 bases, leaving 9 bases of the junction unmatched. This CDR3 is 13 amino acids long. CDR1 and CDR2 (germline): PRHDT, FYEKMQ (reference sequence). The CDR3 bases are TGTGCCAGCAGCGCCCGGTCGCGGGGGAAGCAGTTCTTC. This gives the protein CASSARSRGKQFF.

DNA for the CDR3: TGTGCCAGCGGGAACTCTGGAAACACCATATATTTT. It yields the protein CASGNSGNTIYF. The chain couples TRBV6-5 to TRBJ1-3; no clear D. CDR1 is MNHEY, CDR2 SVGAGI, per germline. V was shortened by 8 bases and J by 0 bases, with 5 bases between the two germline ends. The CDR3 has 12 residues.

This clone was observed a handful of times. V usage is TRBV6-1 and J usage is TRBJ2-7; D gene ambiguous. Germline CDR1 MNHNS, CDR2 SASEGT. V lost 8 bases to trimming and J lost 0 bases, with 8 bases between them. The CDR3 contains 12 residues. The CDR3 DNA follows: TGTGCCAGCGAAGGGAACTCCTACGAGCAGTACTTC. This sequence encodes CASEGNSYEQYF.